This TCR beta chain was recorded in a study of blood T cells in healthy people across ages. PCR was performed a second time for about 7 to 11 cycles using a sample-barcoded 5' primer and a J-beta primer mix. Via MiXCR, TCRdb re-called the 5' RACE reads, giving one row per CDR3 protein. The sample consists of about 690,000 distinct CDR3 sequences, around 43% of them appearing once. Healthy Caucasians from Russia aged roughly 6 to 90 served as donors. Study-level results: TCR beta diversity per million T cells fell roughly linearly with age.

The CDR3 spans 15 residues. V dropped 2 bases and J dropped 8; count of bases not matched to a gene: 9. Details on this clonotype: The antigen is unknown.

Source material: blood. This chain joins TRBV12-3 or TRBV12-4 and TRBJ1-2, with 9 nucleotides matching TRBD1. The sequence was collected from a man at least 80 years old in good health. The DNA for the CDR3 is TGTGCCAGCAGTTTATGGGGACAGGGCTTGGGGGGCTACACCTTC. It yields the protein CASSLWGQGLGGYTF.